One and the same sample provided the 24 T cell receptor beta chains below, sequenced in a study of CD8 T cells in Susac syndrome. RNA amounts of roughly 0.45 to 1 ug underwent reverse transcription with random hexamers. TCRdb itself ran the immunoSEQ multiplex PCR reads through MiXCR, one entry per CDR3 protein. The sample lists some 150,000 distinct CDR3 sequences, around 95% occurring once. Sequenced material: CD4+ T cells from PBMCs. All receptors come from a human donor with Susac syndrome.

The chain combines TRBV7-7 with TRBJ2-1; 9 bases line up with TRBD2. The J segment lost 2 bases and the V segment lost 4 bases, leaving 9 bases of the junction unmatched. Germline V gives CDR1 SSHAT, CDR2 FNYEAQ (reference sequence). The CDR3 contains 17 residues. The CDR3 reads CASSSSPGLAAYNEQFF. Here the CDR3 DNA reads TGTGCCAGCAGCTCTTCCCCGGGACTAGCAGCCTACAATGAGCAGTTCTTC.

The V gene is TRBV5-4, the J gene TRBJ2-5; weak D call: TRBD1 (6 bases). The V end was cut by 4 bases, the J end by 5 bases, with 15 bases between. CDR1 and CDR2 (germline): SGHNT, YYREEE (reference sequence). The CDR3 has 14 amino acids. In nucleotides, the CDR3 is TGTGCCAGCAGCAGTACAGGGTTGGTCGAGACCCAGTACTTC. This codes for CASSSTGLVETQYF.

The chain links TRBV19 to TRBJ2-3, with D maybe TRBD1 (5 bases). Trimming removed 11 bases at V and 2 bases at J, with 11 bases between. From germline, CDR1 is LNHDA and CDR2 SQIVND (reference sequence). This CDR3 is 12 amino acids long. Written as DNA, the CDR3 is TGTGCCGCAAGGGGCCCCACAGATACGCAGTATTTT. Protein sequence: CAARGPTDTQYF.

V gene TRBV14 combines with J gene TRBJ1-1, with 7 bases that match TRBD1. Germline loops: CDR1 SGHDN, CDR2 FVKESK. Trimming took 5 bases from V and 4 from J; bases not matched to a gene: 4. CDR3 length: 13 residues. CDR3 bases: TGTGCCAGCAGCATTGACAGGGTCACTGAAGCTTTCTTT. It encodes CASSIDRVTEAFF. Full variable domain (missing parts from reference TRBV14 and TRBJ1-1): EAGVTQFPSHSVIEKGQTVTLRCDPISGHDNLYWYRRVMGKEIKFLLHFVKESKQDESGMPNNRFLAERTGGTYSTLKVQPAELEDSGVYFCASSIDRVTEAFFGQGTRLTVV.

V is TRBV18 and J is TRBJ1-5; tentative D call: TRBD1 (5 bases). The CDR3 length is 14 residues. Trimming cost V 6 bases and J 2 bases, with 11 bases left between them. Germline CDR1 reads KGHSH; CDR2 reads LQKENI. The CDR3 protein is CASSPGDGNQPQHF. The CDR3, as DNA: TGTGCCAGCTCGCCTGGGGACGGCAATCAGCCCCAGCATTTT.

The rearrangement joins TRBV6-5 to TRBJ1-4; 7 nucleotides line up with TRBD1. Germline lookup yields CDR1 MNHEY and CDR2 SVGAGI. With V trimmed by 6 bases and J by 6 bases, 10 bases remained unmatched. This CDR3 has 15 amino acids. CDR3 coding DNA: TGTGCCAGCAGCCGTACAGGGGTATGGCATGAAAAACTGTTTTTT. Translated, it gives CASSRTGVWHEKLFF.

V is TRBV2 and J is TRBJ2-2, with 11 bases aligning to TRBD1. Per the germline V gene, CDR1 is SNHLY and CDR2 is FYNNEI. After removal of 7 bases from V and 7 bases from J, the junction contained 5 bases not matched to a gene. The CDR3 contains 14 residues. CDR3 amino acids: CASTRTGGGGELFF. CDR3 in DNA: TGTGCCAGCACTAGGACAGGGGGCGGCGGGGAGCTGTTTTTT. The entire variable domain, with the rest obtained from reference TRBV2 and TRBJ2-2, is as follows: EPEVTQTPSHQVTQMGQEVILRCVPISNHLYFYWYRQILGQKVEFLVSFYNNEISEKSEIFDDQFSVERPDGSNFTLKIRSTKLEDSAMYFCASTRTGGGGELFFGEGSRLTVL.

CDR3 sequence (DNA): TGCAGCATTTGGACAGGGGGCACAGATACGCAGTATTTT. Translation: CSIWTGGTDTQYF. This chain joins TRBV29-1 and TRBJ2-3; 9 bases are shared with TRBD1. The V and J ends lost 8 bases and 1 base, in that order; junction bases with no gene match: 4. The CDR3 extends over 13 amino acids. The germline gives CDR1 SQVTM, CDR2 ANQGSEA.

The rearrangement joins TRBV29-1 to TRBJ2-1, with 7 bases identical to TRBD2. The V gene's germline CDR1 is SQVTM and CDR2 ANQGSEA. The V segment lost 3 bases and the J segment 4 bases; nucleotides outside the gene matches: 6. This CDR3 spans 14 amino acids. The CDR3 DNA follows: TGCAGCGTTGACTCGGAGGGACTATACAATGAGCAGTTCTTC. This gives the protein CSVDSEGLYNEQFF.

The chain recombines TRBV12-3 or TRBV12-4 with TRBJ1-2; D ambiguous. V shed 7 bases and J shed 7 bases, with 22 bases lying between them. This CDR3 contains 15 residues. This CDR3 reads CASTHRVSSDGGYTF. CDR3 coding DNA: TGTGCCAGCACCCACCGGGTGTCATCGGACGGTGGCTACACCTTC.

The rearrangement uses TRBV6-5 and TRBJ2-5; 11 bases map to TRBD1. CDR1 is MNHEY, CDR2 SVGAGI, per germline. The CDR3 has 14 amino acids. With V trimmed by 7 bases and J by 6 bases, 7 bases remained unmatched. The CDR3 reads CASIRDRGTKTQYF. CDR3 coding DNA: TGTGCCAGCATCCGGGACAGGGGGACTAAGACCCAGTACTTC.

This chain connects TRBV24-1 to TRBJ2-2; possible D gene TRBD1, 6 bases. Trimming removed 3 bases at V and 1 base at J, with 11 bases between. This CDR3 comprises 16 residues. Germline V gene lookup returns CDR1 KGHDR and CDR2 SFDVKD. CDR3: CATSDRDTLNTGELFF. In nucleotides, the CDR3 is TGTGCCACCAGTGATCGGGACACCCTGAACACCGGGGAGCTGTTTTTT.

The V and J genes are TRBV7-6 and TRBJ1-3; D not resolved. CDR3 length equals 16 residues. CDR1 is SGHVS, CDR2 FNYEAQ, per germline. V lost 2 bases to trimming and J lost 0 bases, with 11 bases between them. The CDR3, as DNA: TGTGCCAGCAGCTTACTAGGGCTAGGCTCTGGAAACACCATATATTTT. Translated, it gives CASSLLGLGSGNTIYF. The full variable domain, completed using reference TRBV7-6 and TRBJ1-3, is GAGVSQSPRYKVTKRGQDVALRCDPISGHVSLYWYRQALGQGPEFLTYFNYEAQQDKSGLPNDRFSAERPEGSISTLTIQRTEQRDSAMYRCASSLLGLGSGNTIYFGEGSWLTVV.

This clonotype was detected once. V and J are TRBV19 and TRBJ2-1, with D perhaps TRBD1 (5 bases). The CDR3 is made up of 13 amino acids. CDR1 and CDR2 (germline): LNHDA, SQIVND (reference sequence). V was shortened by 10 bases and J by 9 bases, with 19 bases between the two germline ends. The CDR3 spells CATTWGSWSEQFF. The CDR3 bases are TGTGCCACCACCTGGGGCTCGTGGAGTGAGCAGTTCTTC.

The rearrangement joins TRBV7-9 to TRBJ1-1, with D perhaps matching TRBD1 (5 bases). Germline V gene data show CDR1 as SEHNR and CDR2 as FQNEAQ (reference sequence). The V gene lost 10 bases and the J gene lost 11 bases, with 26 bases spanning the gap. This CDR3 has 14 residues. DNA for the CDR3: TGTGCCACCTCCCCACGGGACCGCCAAGAGACGGCTTTCTTT. Its translation is CATSPRDRQETAFF.

J is TRBJ2-1 and V is TRBV10-3; TRBD1 aligns across 8 bases. Germline-derived CDR1 and CDR2 are ENHRY and SYGVKD. J was trimmed by 6 bases and V by 10 bases; bases with no gene match: 11. This CDR3 region has 14 residues. The CDR3 reads CATDRGQGGNEQFF. The CDR3 DNA sequence: TGTGCCACAGACCGAGGACAGGGCGGCAATGAGCAGTTCTTC.

The chain recombines TRBV12-3 or TRBV12-4 with TRBJ2-1, with TRBD2 matching 7 bases. The CDR3 runs 15 residues. Unmatched junction bases numbered 12, after V lost 7 bases and J lost 6 bases. The CDR3 region has the DNA TGTGCCAGCACGGATCCCCGCGGGGGAGTCAATGAGCAGTTCTTC. Translated: CASTDPRGGVNEQFF.

The genes are TRBV29-1 and TRBJ2-1; tentative D call: TRBD1 (5 bases). The V and J ends lost 4 bases and 8 bases respectively, with 15 bases between them. This CDR3 comprises 13 residues. Germline V gene sequence: CDR1 SQVTM, CDR2 ANQGSEA. DNA for the CDR3: TGCAGCGTTGGCCAGGGCGTCCGAGATGAGCAGTTCTTC. As protein: CSVGQGVRDEQFF.

This rearrangement joins TRBV18 to TRBJ2-3, with D maybe TRBD1 (5 bases). This CDR3 is built from 13 residues. V dropped 4 bases and J dropped 2 bases, with 7 bases sitting between them. Germline-derived CDR1 and CDR2 are KGHSH and LQKENI. CDR3 residues: CASSRQLTDTQYF. As DNA, the CDR3 is TGTGCCAGCTCACGACAGCTCACAGATACGCAGTATTTT.

The chain carries TRBV10-3 and TRBJ2-5, with TRBD2 matching over 8 bases. Trimming at V came to 6 bases and at J to 5 bases, leaving 5 bases not matched to a gene. Germline lookup yields CDR1 ENHRY and CDR2 SYGVKD. This CDR3 region has 13 residues. The CDR3 protein is CAIRGSGVETQYF. CDR3 bases: TGTGCCATCAGGGGTAGCGGGGTTGAGACCCAGTACTTC.

This clonotype has only a few counts. V and J are TRBV12-3 or TRBV12-4 and TRBJ1-2, with D possibly matching TRBD1 (6 bases). V gave up 3 bases and J gave up 8 bases, with 13 bases separating them. This CDR3 is 13 amino acids long. The CDR3 DNA reads TGTGCCAGCAGTTTGGACAGAGCTATGGGCTACACCTTC. It translates to CASSLDRAMGYTF.

This chain links TRBV3-1 with TRBJ2-7; D gene unclear. Per the germline V gene, CDR1 is LGHDT and CDR2 is YNNKEL (reference sequence). The CDR3 consists of 14 residues. Deletions cut 1 base from V and 1 base from J, with 8 bases between. As DNA, the CDR3 is TGTGCCAGCAGCCAAGGGGCAGTATCCTACGAGCAGTACTTC. Translating it yields CASSQGAVSYEQYF.

The chain's CDR3 is CASSESREETQYF. The CDR3 nucleotides are TGTGCCAGCAGTGAGTCCAGGGAAGAGACCCAGTACTTC. This sequence joins TRBV6-5 and TRBJ2-5; maybe TRBD1 (5 bases). Trimming took off 5 bases at V and 3 bases at J, with 10 bases between the two ends. This CDR3 is 13 amino acids long. Germline V gene lookup returns CDR1 MNHEY and CDR2 SVGAGI.

Concerning this clonotype: One end of the junction varies from germline; a read error may be responsible. CDR3 amino acids: CASSEGTVNQPQHF. CDR3 sequence (DNA): TGTGCCAGCAGCGAAGGGACAGTCAATCAGCCCCAGCATTTT. The rearrangement joins TRBV2 to TRBJ1-5; TRBD1 matches at 7 bases. The germline gives CDR1 SNHLY, CDR2 FYNNEI. This CDR3 spans 14 amino acids.